The 20 T cell receptor beta chains below were found in one sample sequenced in a study of shared clonotypes between healthy human individuals. Sequencing was performed with immunoSEQ multiplex PCR; in TCRdb, only in-frame clones are kept and a portion is missing. The sample shows 2,500,000 or so clones, approximately 94% of them seen only once. The sequenced sample was naive CD4+ T cells sorted from blood. The subset was: CD45RA+ positively selected. These receptors originate from a man between 18 and 29 years old in good health.

The chain links TRBV4-1 to TRBJ1-3; D ambiguous. CDR3 length: 16 residues. The germline CDR1 and CDR2 sequences are MGHRA and YSYEKL. V lost 0 bases to trimming and J lost 3 bases, with 12 bases between them. Here the CDR3 reads CASSQDETAGGNTIYF. CDR3 bases: TGCGCCAGCAGCCAAGATGAAACGGCAGGTGGAAACACCATATATTTT.

V and J are TRBV5-1 and TRBJ1-2; D possibly corresponds to TRBD1 (5 bases). Germline V gives CDR1 SGHRS, CDR2 YFSETQ. The CDR3 is 13 residues long. Trimming took off 1 base at V and 3 bases at J, with 7 bases between the two ends. The CDR3 is CASSLKGDYGYTF. In nucleotides, the CDR3 is TGCGCCAGCAGCTTGAAAGGGGACTATGGCTACACCTTC.

The chain employs TRBV5-5 and TRBJ1-2; D may be TRBD1 (6 bases). The CDR3 is made up of 15 amino acids. From germline, CDR1 is SGHKS and CDR2 YYEKEE (reference sequence). Trimming took off 1 base at V and 4 bases at J, with 14 bases between the two ends. The CDR3 region is CASSLMLTGSYGYTF. The CDR3 nucleotides read TGTGCCAGCAGCTTGATGTTGACAGGCTCCTATGGCTACACCTTC.

As concerns this clone: This CDR3 is also generated by other DNA sequences in the sample. The rearrangement links TRBV4-3 to TRBJ1-1; D gene unclear. Germline CDR1 LGHNA, CDR2 YSLEER. The CDR3 sequence is 15 residues long. Trimming cost V 0 bases and J 1 base, with 9 bases left between them. The CDR3 DNA reads TGCGCCAGCAGCCAAGATCTAACGGGGAACACTGAAGCTTTCTTT. Translating gives CASSQDLTGNTEAFF.

The chain couples TRBV7-9 to TRBJ1-1; D unresolved. This CDR3 is built from 13 residues. In germline, CDR1 is SEHNR, CDR2 FQNEAQ (reference sequence). V lost 3 bases and J 1 base, leaving 6 bases between the germline ends. The CDR3 region has the DNA TGTGCCAGCAGCTTCGAGTCGAACACTGAAGCTTTCTTT. Translation: CASSFESNTEAFF.

This sequence joins TRBV5-5 and TRBJ2-5, with TRBD2 matching 8 bases. The CDR3 has 15 residues. V trimming: 5 bases; J trimming: 5 bases; junction bases outside the gene matches: 11. From germline, CDR1 is SGHKS and CDR2 YYEKEE (reference sequence). CDR3 region: CASSLRTGGTETQYF. CDR3 DNA sequence: TGTGCCAGCAGTCTGCGAACGGGAGGGACGGAGACCCAGTACTTC.

The chain combines TRBV27 with TRBJ2-7, with no clear D. Germline V gene data show CDR1 as MNHEY and CDR2 as SMNVEV (reference sequence). This CDR3 is built from 12 residues. V lost 8 bases and J 6 bases, leaving 14 bases between the germline ends. In DNA, the CDR3 is TGTGCCAGCGCTTTATCGCCGTCCGAGCAGTACTTC. Its translation: CASALSPSEQYF.

The J gene is TRBJ2-7, the V gene TRBV7-9; tentatively, D is TRBD1 (5 bases). This CDR3 has 14 residues. Germline V gives CDR1 SEHNR, CDR2 FQNEAQ (reference sequence). The V gene lost 5 bases and the J gene lost 5 bases, with 16 bases spanning the gap. CDR3 loop: CASSTERQGNEQYF. The CDR3 coding sequence is TGTGCCAGCAGCACGGAGAGGCAGGGAAACGAGCAGTACTTC.

This chain links TRBV18 with TRBJ1-2; TRBD1 might be the D (5 bases). Germline V CDR1 and CDR2: KGHSH, LQKENI. Trimming removed 2 bases at V and 2 bases at J, with 12 bases between. This CDR3 has 15 residues. The CDR3 sequence: CASSPVAGLNYGYTF. Here the CDR3 DNA reads TGTGCCAGCTCACCAGTCGCAGGGTTAAACTATGGCTACACCTTC.

This clone was counted a single time. The chain couples TRBV6-1 to TRBJ1-2, with no clear D. The CDR3 length is 13 residues. The V gene's germline CDR1 is MNHNS and CDR2 SASEGT. V was shortened by 1 base and J by 8 bases, with 11 bases between the two germline ends. CDR3 loop: CASSEVAVSGYTF. In DNA, the CDR3 is TGTGCCAGCAGTGAAGTCGCCGTTAGCGGCTACACCTTC.

This clone occurred once. This chain joins TRBV29-1 and TRBJ2-1; no definite D call. The germline V gene has CDR1 SQVTM and CDR2 ANQGSEA. CDR3 length equals 14 residues. V was clipped by 3 bases and J by 0 bases, with 9 bases between them. In DNA form, the CDR3 reads TGCAGCGTTGATCTGCGTAACTCCTACAATGAGCAGTTCTTC. Translation: CSVDLRNSYNEQFF.

The chain carries TRBV7-9 and TRBJ2-7; TRBD2 aligns across 15 bases. With 5 bases clipped from V and 5 bases from J, the junction kept 4 bases outside the gene matches. Germline V lookup: CDR1 SEHNR, CDR2 FQNEAQ (reference sequence). The length of the CDR3 is 15 residues. Written as DNA, the CDR3 is TGTGCCAGCAGCCTCGGACTAGCGGGGGGGGACGAGCAGTACTTC. It translates to CASSLGLAGGDEQYF.

The J gene is TRBJ1-5, the V gene TRBV7-9; 7 nucleotides line up with TRBD1. CDR3 length: 15 amino acids. The germline V gene encodes CDR1 SEHNR and CDR2 FQNEAQ (reference sequence). V dropped 5 bases and J dropped 0; count of bases not matched to a gene: 4. For the CDR3, the DNA is TGTGCCAGCAGCCCAGGGACAGATAGCAATCAGCCCCAGCATTTT. It codes for CASSPGTDSNQPQHF.

The V gene is TRBV2, the J gene TRBJ1-2; the D gene is possibly TRBD1 (5 bases). Germline V lookup: CDR1 SNHLY, CDR2 FYNNEI. Trimming removed 1 base from V and 7 bases from J, with 7 bases in between. The CDR3 extends over 12 amino acids. The CDR3 DNA follows: TGTGCCAGCAGTGAAGTGGGGACTGGCTACACCTTC. Translated, it gives CASSEVGTGYTF.

The genes are TRBV15 and TRBJ1-6; D remains ambiguous. CDR1 and CDR2 (germline): LNHNV, YYDKDF (reference sequence). The CDR3 length is 16 residues. Deletions cut 2 bases from V and 0 bases from J, with 8 bases between. CDR3 region: CATSRIASSYNSPLHF. The CDR3 region has the DNA TGTGCCACCAGCAGAATCGCTAGCTCCTATAATTCACCCCTCCACTTT. Supplemented by reference TRBV15 and TRBJ1-6, the full variable domain reads DAMVIQNPRYQVTQFGKPVTLSCSQTLNHNVMYWYQQKSSQAPKLLFHYYDKDFNNEADTPDNFQSRRPNTSFCFLDIRSPGLGDTAMYLCATSRIASSYNSPLHFGNGTRLTVT.

The rearrangement uses TRBV5-8 and TRBJ2-5; TRBD1 aligns across 8 bases. J gave up 5 bases and V 4 bases, and 10 bases lay outside the gene matches. This CDR3 region has 15 residues. Germline loops: CDR1 SGHTS, CDR2 YDEGEE. The CDR3 region has the DNA TGTGCCAGCAGCGCTTCCGGGACAGGAGGGGAGACCCAGTACTTC. It yields the protein CASSASGTGGETQYF. Using reference TRBV5-8 and TRBJ2-5 for the parts outside the CDR3, the full variable domain is EAGVTQSPTHLIKTRGQQATLRCSPISGHTSVYWYQQALGLGLQFLLWYDEGEERNRGNFPPRFSGRQFPNYSSELNVNALELEDSALYLCASSASGTGGETQYFGPGTRLLVL.

The rearrangement joins TRBV5-3 to TRBJ1-4, with D tentatively TRBD1 (5 bases). TRBV5-3 is flagged as an ORF with uncertain function. There are 14 residues in the CDR3. V was cut by 3 bases and J by 8 bases, with 14 bases left in between. CDR3 sequence (DNA): TGTGCCAGAAGCTCGACCGGGGCCAGAGAAAAACTGTTTTTT. It translates to CARSSTGAREKLFF.

In its sample, this clone was seen a few times. This sequence joins TRBV10-1 and TRBJ2-7; 9 nucleotides match TRBD2. The CDR3 has 12 amino acids. V shed 3 bases, J shed 6 bases, and the junction held 0 bases outside the gene matches. CDR1 WNHNN and CDR2 SYGVQD come from the germline V gene (reference sequence). The CDR3, as DNA: TGCGCCAGCAGTGATAGCGGGGGCGAGCAGTACTTC. Protein sequence: CASSDSGGEQYF.

This clone has a single count. This chain joins TRBV5-8 and TRBJ2-2; no clear D gene. This CDR3 region has 14 residues. The germline V gene has CDR1 SGHTS and CDR2 YDEGEE. Between the trimmed V and J ends, which lost 4 bases and 7 bases, there was a span of 14 bases. The CDR3 region is CASSIRAMLGELFF. The CDR3 DNA follows: TGTGCCAGCAGCATAAGAGCCATGCTCGGGGAGCTGTTTTTT.

The chain uses TRBV29-1 and TRBJ2-5; 10 bases are shared with TRBD2. From germline, CDR1 is SQVTM and CDR2 ANQGSEA. Germline trimming cut 8 bases from V and 2 bases from J; bases unmatched to any gene: 5. The CDR3 is 13 amino acids. DNA of the CDR3: TGCAGCATTAGCGGGAGGATGCAAGAGACCCAGTACTTC. Its protein product is CSISGRMQETQYF.